This TCR beta chain was retrieved from a study of cytomegalovirus exposure and HLA in healthy donors. Only in-frame clones appear in the TCRdb table, and some are missing; sequencing was by immunoSEQ multiplex PCR. This sample yields about 330,000 clones, of which roughly 87% are seen a single time; about 1.2% belongs to the top ten. CDR1 is MDHEN and CDR2 is SYDVKM in the germline V gene. V was cut by 3 bases and J by 1 base, with 6 bases left in between. The CDR3 runs 13 residues. The chain joins TRBV28 to TRBJ1-1, with unresolved D. This clonotype was sampled from a woman between 25 and 40 years old in good health and CMV-seropositive. Sequencing input: PBMCs. The CDR3 loop is CASSFTGNTEAFF. The CDR3 nucleotides are TGTGCCAGCAGTTTCACGGGGAACACTGAAGCTTTCTTT.